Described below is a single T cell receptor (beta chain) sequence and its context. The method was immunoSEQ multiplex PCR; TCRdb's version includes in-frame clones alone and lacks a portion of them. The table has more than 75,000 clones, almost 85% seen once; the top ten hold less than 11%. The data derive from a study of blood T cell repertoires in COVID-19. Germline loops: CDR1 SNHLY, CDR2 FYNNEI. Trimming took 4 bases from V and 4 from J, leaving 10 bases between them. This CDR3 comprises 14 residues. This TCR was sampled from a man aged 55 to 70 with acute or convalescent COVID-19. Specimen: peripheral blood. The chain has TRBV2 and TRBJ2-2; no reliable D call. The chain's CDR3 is CASSVLESTGELFF. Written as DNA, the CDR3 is TGTGCCAGCAGTGTTTTAGAATCCACCGGGGAGCTGTTTTTT.